This passage covers 24 T cell receptor beta chains from one sample sequenced in a study of CD8 T cells in ankylosing spondylitis. One entry per CDR3 protein results from TCRdb running MiXCR on the 5' RACE reads. The table has about 240,000 distinct CDR3 sequences, 8.6% seen once. The sequenced material came from blood, either unsorted or a sorted T cell fraction (not recorded which). The receptors derive from a male donor with ankylosing spondylitis or in good health (not recorded which).

The rearrangement links TRBV6-5 to TRBJ2-2; D is possibly TRBD2 (5 bases). The CDR3 length is 13 residues. Germline CDR1 MNHEY, CDR2 SVGAGI. V was cut by 1 base and J by 5 bases, with 5 bases left in between. The CDR3 region has the DNA TGTGCCAGCAGTTACTGGGAGACCGGGGAGCTGTTTTTT. Protein: CASSYWETGELFF.

The chain joins TRBV20-1 to TRBJ2-7; 12 bases fit TRBD2. This CDR3 is 16 amino acids long. Germline lookup yields CDR1 DFQATT and CDR2 SNEGSKA (reference sequence). V lost 0 bases and J lost 0; bases outside the gene matches: 3. CDR3 bases: TGCAGTGCTAGAGACCCGACTAGCGGGAGCTCCTACGAGCAGTACTTC. The encoded protein is CSARDPTSGSSYEQYF.

CDR3 residues: CASSPHPAGRSYEQYF. CDR3 coding DNA: TGCGCCAGCAGCCCCCACCCCGCGGGGCGATCCTACGAGCAGTACTTC. This chain joins TRBV4-1 and TRBJ2-7, with D perhaps TRBD2 (6 bases). V was clipped by 4 bases and J by 1 base, with 17 bases between them. Germline lookup yields CDR1 MGHRA and CDR2 YSYEKL. CDR3 length: 16 amino acids.

The table lists this clonotype with many counts. This chain links TRBV7-8 with TRBJ2-7, with a tentative D call TRBD1 (5 bases). Germline V gene sequence: CDR1 SGHVS, CDR2 FQNEAQ. Trimming removed 5 bases from V and 0 bases from J, with 14 bases in between. The CDR3 consists of 15 residues. The CDR3 coding sequence is TGTGCCAGCAGCCAAAAACCCGGACACTCCTACGAGCAGTACTTC. The encoded protein is CASSQKPGHSYEQYF. Combining the CDR3 with reference TRBV7-8 and TRBJ2-7 gives the whole variable domain GAGVSQSPRYKVAKRGQDVALRCDPISGHVSLFWYQQALGQGPEFLTYFQNEAQLDKSGLPSDRFFAERPEGSVSTLKIQRTQQEDSAVYLCASSQKPGHSYEQYFGPGTRLTVT.

This clonotype occurred many times. The rearrangement joins TRBV6-1 to TRBJ1-4; weak D call: TRBD1 (5 bases). This CDR3 comprises 17 residues. Per the germline V gene, CDR1 is MNHNS and CDR2 is SASEGT. Trimming pared 4 bases from V and 3 bases from J, leaving 18 bases between. The chain's CDR3 is CASSGMVGATSNEKLFF. The CDR3 nucleotides read TGTGCCAGCAGTGGCATGGTAGGGGCGACATCTAATGAAAAACTGTTTTTT.

This chain joins TRBV20-1 and TRBJ2-7; TRBD2 might be the D (5 bases). Trimming pared 4 bases from V and 0 bases from J, leaving 10 bases between. The CDR3 totals 13 residues. Germline CDR1 and CDR2: DFQATT and SNEGSKA (reference sequence). The CDR3 reads CSAISGYSYEQYF. CDR3 nucleotides: TGCAGTGCTATCTCGGGATACTCCTACGAGCAGTACTTC.

This clonotype has more than one count but fewer than ten. The genes are TRBV12-3 or TRBV12-4 and TRBJ1-1, with D unresolved. This CDR3 is 13 amino acids long. The V gene lost 5 bases and the J gene lost 6 bases, with 13 bases spanning the gap. In DNA form, the CDR3 reads TGTGCCAGCAGTCCTAACGTTGCTCCTGAAGCTTTCTTT. It translates to CASSPNVAPEAFF.

In its sample, this clonotype was seen many times. V is TRBV20-1 and J is TRBJ2-3; 9 bases are a match to TRBD2. This CDR3 comprises 17 residues. CDR1 and CDR2 from the germline V gene are DFQATT and SNEGSKA (reference sequence). V was clipped by 6 bases and J by 0 bases; unmatched bases: 13. The CDR3 nucleotides read TGCAGTGCCGTGAAGACTAGCGGAACACACAGCACAGATACGCAGTATTTT. It translates to CSAVKTSGTHSTDTQYF.

The chain has TRBV5-1 and TRBJ2-7, with D perhaps matching TRBD1 (6 bases). This CDR3 spans 14 amino acids. Per the germline V gene, CDR1 is SGHRS and CDR2 is YFSETQ. V was cut by 4 bases and J by 0 bases, with 11 bases left in between. The CDR3 nucleotides are TGCGCCAGCAGCAGGACAGTGAGCTCCTACGAGCAGTACTTC. Translating it yields CASSRTVSSYEQYF.

The sample holds many counts of this clonotype. The chain is built from TRBV7-2 and TRBJ1-5; D gene uncertain. In germline, CDR1 is SGHTA, CDR2 FQGNSA. This CDR3 contains 13 residues. Trimming shortened V by 2 bases and J by 3 bases, and 5 bases separated the two germline ends. The CDR3 DNA reads as TGTGCCAGCAGCTTACGGTTCAATCAGCCCCAGCATTTT. Translating it yields CASSLRFNQPQHF.

This clonotype showed up many times. The chain has TRBV4-3 and TRBJ2-5; D may be TRBD2 (5 bases). The germline CDR1 and CDR2 sequences are LGHNA and YSLEER. Between the trimmed V and J ends, which lost 0 bases and 2 bases, there was a span of 13 bases. The length of the CDR3 is 16 residues. The CDR3, as DNA: TGCGCCAGCAGCCAAGATGGGGTGGGAGAGCAAGAGACCCAGTACTTC. It translates to CASSQDGVGEQETQYF.

This clonotype appeared many times. The chain has TRBV6-5 and TRBJ1-3; D is ambiguous. The CDR3 totals 15 residues. The germline V gene has CDR1 MNHEY and CDR2 SVGAGI. Trimming removed 0 bases from V and 0 bases from J, with 6 bases in between. CDR3 sequence reads: CASSYSDFSGNTIYF. Written as DNA, the CDR3 is TGTGCCAGCAGTTACTCGGACTTCTCTGGAAACACCATATATTTT.

Many counts were recorded for this clonotype. CDR3 in amino acids: CASSTAPGLYGYTF. CDR3 coding DNA: TGTGCCAGCAGCACCGCGCCCGGATTGTATGGCTACACCTTC. The chain links TRBV7-9 to TRBJ1-2, with D unresolved. The V and J ends lost 5 bases and 5 bases respectively, with 15 bases between them. Germline lookup yields CDR1 SEHNR and CDR2 FQNEAQ (reference sequence). The CDR3 length is 14 residues.

A remark on this clonotype: Being one base from a much bigger clone, this may be a read error. The V gene is TRBV6-5, the J gene TRBJ1-5, with D possibly TRBD1 on 6 matching bases. V was shortened by 4 bases and J by 7 bases, with 17 bases between the two germline ends. The germline V gene has CDR1 MNHEY and CDR2 SVGAGI. This CDR3 is 15 amino acids long. The CDR3 loop reads CASSCSMGAEQPQHF. CDR3 in DNA: TGTGCCAGCAGTTGTTCGATGGGGGCAGAACAGCCCCAGCATTTT.

This clonotype occurred many times. This chain uses TRBV5-1 with TRBJ1-4; D remains unclear. The CDR3 has 15 residues. Germline loops: CDR1 SGHRS, CDR2 YFSETQ. V was trimmed by 0 bases and J by 8 bases, leaving 14 bases between them. CDR3 bases: TGCGCCAGCAGCTTGGCCGGCAGGTTCGGAGAAAAACTGTTTTTT. It is translated as CASSLAGRFGEKLFF.

This clonotype has at least ten counts. The chain employs TRBV6-1 and TRBJ2-1; 9 bases align to TRBD1. V shed 4 bases and J 0 bases; nucleotides not matched to a gene: 1. Germline V lookup: CDR1 MNHNS, CDR2 SASEGT. There are 15 residues in the CDR3. The CDR3 DNA follows: TGTGCCAGCAGTGGACAGGGGGACTCCTACAATGAGCAGTTCTTC. Translation: CASSGQGDSYNEQFF.

In this sample, this clonotype turned up many times. The V gene is TRBV6-2 or TRBV6-3, the J gene TRBJ2-1; 14 bases align to TRBD2. The CDR3 sequence is 14 residues long. Trimming took 6 bases from V and 6 from J; bases not matched to a gene: 1. In germline, CDR1 is MNHEY, CDR2 SVGEGT. The CDR3 region is CASRGLAGANEQFF. The DNA for the CDR3 is TGTGCCAGCAGGGGACTAGCGGGAGCCAATGAGCAGTTCTTC.

This clonotype appeared many times. The V gene is TRBV20-1, the J gene TRBJ1-1, with D hard to call. Germline V gene sequence: CDR1 DFQATT, CDR2 SNEGSKA (reference sequence). The CDR3 contains 13 residues. Trimming took 3 bases from V and 1 from J, leaving 9 bases between them. DNA for the CDR3: TGCAGTGCTAGCCTTAACAGGAACACTGAAGCTTTCTTT. Translation: CSASLNRNTEAFF.

Many counts were recorded for this clonotype. This chain links TRBV20-1 with TRBJ2-7; D assignment may be TRBD1 or TRBD2 (5 bases each). V dropped 0 bases and J dropped 5 bases, with 14 bases sitting between them. The CDR3 is made up of 14 amino acids. The germline gives CDR1 DFQATT, CDR2 SNEGSKA (reference sequence). The CDR3 region is CSARDLAGLDEQYF. In DNA form, the CDR3 reads TGCAGTGCTAGAGATCTAGCAGGGTTGGACGAGCAGTACTTC.

This clonotype was observed a few times. This chain links TRBV12-3 or TRBV12-4 with TRBJ2-1, with D tentatively TRBD2 (6 bases). V was shortened by 2 bases and J by 10 bases, with 24 bases between the two germline ends. The CDR3 consists of 17 residues. In DNA, the CDR3 is TGTGCCAGCAGTTTACAGGCTAGCGAGGTTCCGGTGGGAGAGCAGTTCTTC. The encoded protein is CASSLQASEVPVGEQFF.

This clonotype has ten or more counts. The V call is TRBV7-8, the J call TRBJ2-3; TRBD2 aligns across 14 bases. There are 16 residues in the CDR3. With V trimmed by 4 bases and J by 4 bases, 4 bases remained unmatched. CDR1 and CDR2 (germline): SGHVS, FQNEAQ. The CDR3 region has the DNA TGTGCCAGCAGCTATCGACTAGCGGGAGGGTCAGATACGCAGTATTTT. Translated: CASSYRLAGGSDTQYF.

This clonotype was counted ten times or more. The chain links TRBV5-1 to TRBJ2-5, with D perhaps matching TRBD2 (6 bases). The germline CDR1 and CDR2 sequences are SGHRS and YFSETQ. There are 15 residues in the CDR3. The ends were cut back, 4 bases at V and 3 bases at J, with 16 bases in the middle. The CDR3 DNA reads TGCGCCAGCAGCCGGGCGGGGAGGTACGAAGAGACCCAGTACTTC. As protein: CASSRAGRYEETQYF. Based on the CDR3 plus reference TRBV5-1 and TRBJ2-5, the full variable domain is KAGVTQTPRYLIKTRGQQVTLSCSPISGHRSVSWYQQTPGQGLQFLFEYFSETQRNKGNFPGRFSGRQFSNSRSEMNVSTLELGDSALYLCASSRAGRYEETQYFGPGTRLLVL.

This clonotype was detected only a few times. The chain carries TRBV14 and TRBJ2-5; a possible D gene is TRBD2 (7 bases). V was pared by 1 base and J by 2 bases, with 17 bases between. Germline V gene lookup returns CDR1 SGHDN and CDR2 FVKESK. CDR3 length equals 17 residues. The CDR3 sequence is CASSQGAHRGAQETQYF. The DNA for the CDR3 is TGTGCCAGCAGCCAAGGGGCTCATCGGGGGGCGCAAGAGACCCAGTACTTC.

Many counts were recorded for this clonotype. The V and J genes are TRBV12-3 or TRBV12-4 and TRBJ2-3, with TRBD2 matching over 7 bases. V shed 6 bases and J 3 bases; nucleotides not matched to a gene: 6. The CDR3 runs to 14 residues. The CDR3 sequence is CASSRTRETDTQYF. In DNA form, the CDR3 reads TGTGCCAGCAGCCGGACTAGAGAGACAGATACGCAGTATTTT.